The clone carrying this TCR beta chain was counted many times. As for time point: pre-sensitization, week 0. Treatment defined: therapeutic diphenylcyclopropenone sensitization with weekly scalp DPC. TCRdb analysed the RACE reads with MiXCR anew, one entry per CDR3 protein. This table holds 300,000 to 450,000 distinct CDR3 sequences, roughly 4.6% found once. After removal of 1 base from V and 0 bases from J, the junction contained 2 bases not matched to a gene. The CDR3 length is 16 residues. These data belong to a study of human T cells and chemical hapten exposure. This TCR was recovered from a woman aged 50 to 65 with alopecia areata. Some clones in this sample may be carry-over from other donors' samples. The specimen comprised whole blood, sampled in connection with sensitization to the hapten diphenylcyclopropenone (DPC). The chain couples TRBV12-3 or TRBV12-4 to TRBJ1-1, with 10 bases that match TRBD1. In nucleotides, the CDR3 is TGTGCCAGCAGTTTAGGGACAGGGGGTTTGAACACTGAAGCTTTCTTT. It codes for CASSLGTGGLNTEAFF.